The 2 T cell receptor beta chains below come from one sample, sequenced in a study of response to subunit inactivated influenza vaccine (dated by TCRdb to about 2018). Preparation of the library involved RT-PCR. The instrument given in TCRdb is Illumina HiSeq 2500. Through fastp at Q25 and MiXCR, TCRdb rebuilt clones from the public reads, retaining in-frame beta chains. Every CDR3 protein is listed once, alongside the most common genes and DNA of its rows. The sample data list about 540,000 distinct CDR3 sequences, and roughly 25% of these were observed just once. Jointly, the top ten make up 2.5% to 3% of the sample. The sample also formed part of further work on T cells expressing NK-cell markers. Looking at the second paper: 5'RACE template switching, by which a universal primer site and unique molecular identifiers were added, was used to make TCR beta cDNA libraries.

The sequenced sample was CD4+ T cells sorted from PBMCs, obtained approximately 12 days after vaccination. These receptors came from a man aged 45-65 years who received an inactivated influenza vaccine. Donor details come from another sample of the same person, matched by shared clones.

The chain couples TRBV7-2 to TRBJ2-7; D possibly corresponds to TRBD2 (5 bases). CDR1 SGHTA and CDR2 FQGNSA come from the germline V gene. V lost 3 bases and J lost 5, with 11 bases in between. CDR3 length: 13 residues. Here the CDR3 reads CASSFRDRNEQYF. In nucleotides, the CDR3 is TGTGCCAGCAGCTTCCGGGATCGAAACGAGCAGTACTTC.

This clonotype was counted only a few times. The V gene is TRBV7-2, the J gene TRBJ2-7; 10 bases match TRBD1. This CDR3 spans 15 amino acids. Looked up from germline, CDR1 is SGHTA and CDR2 is FQGNSA. After removal of 5 bases from V and 4 bases from J, the junction contained 8 bases not matched to a gene. The DNA for the CDR3 is TGTGCCAGCAGCCCAGAGGGACAGGGGTCATACGAGCAGTACTTC. Translation gives CASSPEGQGSYEQYF.